A selection of T cell receptor beta chains follows, all from one sample in a study of cytomegalovirus exposure and HLA in healthy donors. Sequencing was performed with immunoSEQ multiplex PCR; in TCRdb, only in-frame clones are kept and a portion is missing. The sample has more than 150,000 clones, approximately 79% seen once; the top ten hold over 1.5%. Sequencing input: PBMCs. The receptors stem from a girl aged 5 to 17 in good health and CMV-seropositive. CDR3s include the opening cysteine and the closing phenylalanine or tryptophan. D genes are given only for firm matches. Clone size is given for some rows only: seen once, a few or many times, or a class if the clone is expanded.

>NA|TRBV5-1|TRBJ2-1|NA
CASSLAEASYNEQFF
TGCGCCAGCAGCTTGGCCGAGGCATCATACAATGAGCAGTTCTTC
>TRBD2|TRBV18|TRBJ2-7|NA
CASSPRGQRGARYEQYF
TGTGCCAGCTCACCGCGAGGTCAGCGGGGGGCGAGGTACGAGCAGTACTTC
>TRBD2|TRBV18|TRBJ2-7|NA
CASSPAGTIYEQYF
TGTGCCAGCTCACCGGCAGGGACTATCTACGAGCAGTACTTC
>TRBD1|TRBV4-3|TRBJ2-5|NA
CASSRGQGGIQETQYF
TGCGCCAGCAGCCGGGGACAGGGAGGTATCCAAGAGACCCAGTACTTC
>NA|TRBV9|TRBJ2-3|NA
CASSPGNTDTQYF
TGTGCCAGCAGCCCCGGGAACACAGATACGCAGTATTTT
>NA|TRBV6-1|TRBJ1-2|NA
CASRDGAGHGYTF
TGTGCCAGCAGGGATGGTGCGGGCCATGGCTACACCTTC
>NA|TRBV19|TRBJ1-2|NA
CASSPLDGRIGYGYTF
TGTGCCAGTAGTCCACTTGACGGGAGGATAGGCTATGGCTACACCTTC
>NA|TRBV18|TRBJ1-5|NA
CASSPQGHSNQPQHF
TGTGCCAGCTCACCCCAGGGTCATAGCAATCAGCCCCAGCATTTT
>TRBD1|TRBV4-3|TRBJ2-1|NA
CASSHPQGKVASEQFF
TGCGCCAGCAGCCACCCACAGGGGAAGGTTGCAAGTGAGCAGTTCTTC
>TRBD1|TRBV5-4|TRBJ2-5|NA
CASSRTGGRQETQYF
TGTGCCAGCAGCAGGACAGGGGGGAGGCAAGAGACCCAGTACTTC
>NA|TRBV5-4|TRBJ2-7|NA
CASSLGGRFEQYF
TGTGCCAGCAGCTTGGGGGGGCGCTTCGAGCAGTACTTC
>NA|TRBV29-1|TRBJ2-2|NA
CSVEEPNRGELFF
TGCAGCGTTGAAGAACCTAACAGGGGGGAGCTGTTTTTT
>NA|TRBV4-3|TRBJ1-5|NA
CASSQESPRNSNQPQHF
TGCGCCAGCAGCCAGGAGTCCCCTCGTAATAGCAATCAGCCCCAGCATTTT
>TRBD1|TRBV29-1|TRBJ2-5|once
CSSLQGVPETQYF
TGCAGCTCCCTCCAGGGGGTCCCAGAGACCCAGTACTTC
>TRBD1|TRBV29-1|TRBJ1-1|NA
CSADRDRNTEAFF
TGCAGCGCCGACCGGGACAGAAACACTGAAGCTTTCTTT
>TRBD1|TRBV6-6|TRBJ2-7|few
CASTNRGIGSYEQYF
TGTGCCAGCACTAACAGGGGTATTGGCTCCTACGAGCAGTACTTC
>NA|TRBV2|TRBJ1-5|NA
CASTGLSNQPQHF
TGTGCCAGCACAGGGCTTTCCAATCAGCCCCAGCATTTT
>NA|TRBV12-2|TRBJ2-1|NA
CASRLYWAHLSGGRFVEQFF
TGTGCAAGTCGCTTATACTGGGCTCATCTTTCGGGGGGCCGTTTTGTTGAGCAGTTCTTC
>NA|TRBV11-2|TRBJ1-5|NA
CASSKSIMQGSNQPQHF
TGTGCCAGCAGCAAGAGCATTATGCAGGGGAGCAATCAGCCCCAGCATTTT
>NA|TRBV10-1|TRBJ1-1|NA
CASTGVGDNTEAFF
TGCGCCAGCACGGGGGTTGGGGACAACACTGAAGCTTTCTTT
>TRBD1|TRBV5-6|TRBJ2-1|NA
CASSLPDRGPYNEQFF
TGTGCCAGCAGCTTACCGGACAGGGGGCCCTACAATGAGCAGTTCTTC
>NA|TRBV5-6|TRBJ1-6|NA
CASSWGGYISYNSPLHF
TGTGCCAGCAGCTGGGGCGGTTATATCTCCTATAATTCACCCCTCCACTTT
>TRBD1|TRBV5-5|TRBJ1-1|NA
CASSPQGQGTTEAFF
TGTGCCAGCAGCCCGCAGGGACAGGGGACCACTGAAGCTTTCTTT
>NA|TRBV13|TRBJ1-1|NA
CASSPGLGGAGTEAFF
TGTGCCAGCAGCCCGGGGTTAGGCGGGGCAGGCACTGAAGCTTTCTTT
>NA|TRBV27|TRBJ2-5|once
CASSEGERETQYF
TGTGCCAGCAGTGAGGGGGAACGGGAGACCCAGTACTTC
>NA|TRBV9|TRBJ2-7|once
CASSPPAGTYEQYF
TGTGCCAGCAGCCCCCCCGCGGGTACCTACGAGCAGTACTTC
>NA|TRBV5-4|TRBJ2-1|NA
CASSFRVGEQFF
TGTGCCAGCAGCTTCAGGGTGGGTGAGCAGTTCTTC
>NA|TRBV6-4|TRBJ2-1|few
CASSAGLGSNEQFF
TGTGCCAGCAGTGCGGGACTCGGGTCGAATGAGCAGTTCTTC
>NA|TRBV6-6|TRBJ2-7|NA
CANDGSSYEQYF
TGTGCCAACGACGGGAGCTCCTACGAGCAGTACTTC
>NA|TRBV27|TRBJ2-2|once
CASSGRGGELFF
TGTGCCAGCAGTGGGAGGGGGGGGGAGCTGTTTTTT
>NA|TRBV4-3|TRBJ1-4|once
CASSQGWQLNEKLFF
TGCGCCAGCAGCCAAGGGTGGCAGTTGAATGAAAAACTGTTTTTT
>NA|TRBV11-2|TRBJ1-4|NA
CASSLEVRVTATNEKLFF
TGTGCCAGCAGCTTAGAGGTTCGTGTTACAGCAACTAATGAAAAACTGTTTTTT
>TRBD2|TRBV6-1|TRBJ2-3|NA
CATHLAGAPDTQYF
TGTGCCACGCACCTAGCGGGGGCCCCAGATACGCAGTATTTT
>NA|TRBV2|TRBJ1-6|NA
CASSKTGGAYNSPLHF
TGTGCCAGCAGTAAGACCGGGGGGGCCTATAATTCACCCCTCCACTTT
>TRBD1|TRBV5-6|TRBJ1-3|few
CASSLPGQGAGGNTIYF
TGTGCCAGCAGCTTACCGGGACAGGGGGCTGGTGGAAACACCATATATTTT
>NA|TRBV4-1|TRBJ2-3|NA
CASSHYRGGADTDTQYF
TGCGCCAGCAGCCACTATAGGGGGGGGGCGGACACAGATACGCAGTATTTT
>NA|TRBV5-1|TRBJ1-2|NA
CASSLGGEAGYTF
TGCGCCAGCAGCTTGGGAGGGGAGGCTGGCTACACCTTC
>NA|TRBV6-8|TRBJ2-2|NA
CAGLGTPRLNTGELFF
TGTGCCGGATTAGGGACACCAAGACTCAACACCGGGGAGCTGTTTTTT
>NA|TRBV19|TRBJ1-2|NA
CASSSAVLNYGYTF
TGTGCCAGTAGCAGCGCTGTATTGAACTATGGCTACACCTTC
>TRBD2|TRBV4-2|TRBJ2-4|once
CASSQDLAGGPLGNIQYF
TGTGCCAGCAGCCAAGATCTGGCGGGGGGGCCCCTGGGAAACATTCAGTACTTC
>NA|TRBV5-4|TRBJ2-2|NA
CASSLNLGELFF
TGTGCCAGCAGCTTGAATCTCGGGGAGCTGTTTTTT
>NA|TRBV4-1|TRBJ2-7|NA
CASSRDSSYEQYF
TGCGCCAGCAGCCGCGATAGCTCCTACGAGCAGTACTTC
>TRBD2|TRBV7-2|TRBJ2-3|NA
CASSRGWSGGAGDTQYF
TGTGCCAGCAGCCGTGGTTGGAGCGGGGGGGCCGGAGATACGCAGTATTTT
>NA|TRBV5-5|TRBJ2-3|NA
CASNLRSQGSTDTQYF
TGTGCCAGCAACTTGCGGTCCCAGGGCAGCACAGATACGCAGTATTTT
>NA|TRBV1|TRBJ1-5|NA
CTSSLGGGQDRPQHF
TGCACCAGCAGCCTGGGGGGGGGACAGGATCGACCCCAGCATTTT
>TRBD2|TRBV4-1|TRBJ2-3|NA
CASSQISGTSVPDTQYF
TGCGCCAGCAGCCAAATTTCCGGGACTAGCGTCCCAGATACGCAGTATTTT
>NA|TRBV6-1|TRBJ1-6|NA
CASSEALVRSPLHF
TGTGCCAGCAGTGAAGCGCTTGTGCGCTCACCCCTCCACTTT
>TRBD2|TRBV4-1|TRBJ2-1|NA
CASSLIAGGNNEQFF
TGCGCCAGCAGCTTAATAGCGGGGGGAAACAATGAGCAGTTCTTC
>TRBD1|TRBV25-1|TRBJ1-5|once
CASSPRDREGNQPQHF
TGTGCCAGCAGTCCAAGGGACAGGGAAGGCAATCAGCCCCAGCATTTT
>NA|TRBV6-1|TRBJ1-1|NA
CASSDYPNGMNTEAFF
TGTGCCAGCAGTGATTATCCGAACGGTATGAACACTGAAGCTTTCTTT
>TRBD2|TRBV19|TRBJ2-1|few
CASSDFSGGANEQFF
TGTGCCAGTAGTGATTTCAGCGGGGGGGCGAATGAGCAGTTCTTC
>NA|TRBV30|TRBJ2-1|NA
CAWSSVGGAREQFF
TGTGCCTGGAGTTCGGTAGGGGGGGCAAGGGAGCAGTTCTTC
>TRBD2|TRBV7-9|TRBJ2-1|once
CASSQALAGSFENEQFF
TGTGCCAGCAGCCAAGCTCTAGCGGGCTCCTTTGAAAATGAGCAGTTCTTC
>NA|TRBV29-1|TRBJ2-7|NA
CSATDSYEQYF
TGCAGCGCTACGGACAGTTACGAGCAGTACTTC